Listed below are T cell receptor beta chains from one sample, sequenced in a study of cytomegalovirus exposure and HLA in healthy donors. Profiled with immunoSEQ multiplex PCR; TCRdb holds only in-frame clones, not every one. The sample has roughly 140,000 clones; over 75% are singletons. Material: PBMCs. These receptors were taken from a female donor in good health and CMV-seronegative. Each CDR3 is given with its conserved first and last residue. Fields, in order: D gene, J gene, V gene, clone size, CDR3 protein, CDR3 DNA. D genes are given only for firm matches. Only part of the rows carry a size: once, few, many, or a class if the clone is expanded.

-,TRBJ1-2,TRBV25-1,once,CASSHGLVGYTF,TGTGCCAGCAGTCACGGGTTAGTTGGCTACACCTTC
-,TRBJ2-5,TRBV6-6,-,CASSYGQQETQYF,TGTGCCAGCAGTTATGGGCAACAAGAGACCCAGTACTTC
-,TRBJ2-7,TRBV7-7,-,CASSIGQGSYEQYF,TGTGCTAGCAGCATCGGGCAGGGGTCCTACGAGCAGTACTTC
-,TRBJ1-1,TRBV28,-,CASSPSGGENTEAFF,TGTGCCAGCAGTCCCTCCGGGGGGGAGAACACTGAAGCTTTCTTT
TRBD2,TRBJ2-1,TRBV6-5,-,CASSYSASGIYNEQFF,TGTGCCAGCAGTTACTCGGCTAGCGGGATCTACAATGAGCAGTTCTTC
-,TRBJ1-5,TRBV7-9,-,CASSLQGSNQPQHF,TGTGCCAGCAGCTTACAGGGAAGCAATCAGCCCCAGCATTTT
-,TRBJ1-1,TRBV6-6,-,CASRGGGRDTEAFF,TGTGCCAGCAGGGGAGGGGGGCGCGACACTGAAGCTTTCTTT
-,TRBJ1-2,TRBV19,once,CASRPGGYGYTF,TGTGCCAGTAGACCAGGAGGGTATGGCTACACCTTC
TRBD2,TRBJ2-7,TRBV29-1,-,CSGTSGAGTYEQYF,TGCAGCGGTACTAGCGGGGCGGGGACCTACGAGCAGTACTTC
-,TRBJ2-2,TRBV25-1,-,CASSVQRPQNTGELFF,TGTGCCAGCAGTGTCCAGCGGCCCCAGAACACCGGGGAGCTGTTTTTT
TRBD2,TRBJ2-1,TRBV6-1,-,CASSERTSAYNEQFF,TGTGCCAGCAGTGAGCGGACTAGCGCGTACAATGAGCAGTTCTTC
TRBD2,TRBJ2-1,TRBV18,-,CASSPPIRGRAGEQFF,TGTGCCAGCTCACCACCGATACGCGGGAGGGCCGGTGAGCAGTTCTTC
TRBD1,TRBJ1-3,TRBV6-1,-,CASSVDRAGNTIYF,TGTGCCAGCAGCGTCGACAGGGCTGGAAACACCATATATTTT
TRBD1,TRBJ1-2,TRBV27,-,CASSPTGGTYGYTF,TGTGCCAGCAGCCCTACAGGGGGCACCTATGGCTACACCTTC
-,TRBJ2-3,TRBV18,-,CASSPAPVRGYTQYF,TGTGCCAGCTCACCCGCCCCGGTTCGGGGGTACACGCAGTATTTT
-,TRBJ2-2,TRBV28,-,CASSLGSTGANTGELFF,TGTGCCAGCAGTTTAGGTTCCACGGGGGCGAACACCGGGGAGCTGTTTTTT
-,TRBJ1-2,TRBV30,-,CAWSLTGGVYGYTF,TGTGCCTGGAGCTTGACAGGCGGAGTCTATGGCTACACCTTC